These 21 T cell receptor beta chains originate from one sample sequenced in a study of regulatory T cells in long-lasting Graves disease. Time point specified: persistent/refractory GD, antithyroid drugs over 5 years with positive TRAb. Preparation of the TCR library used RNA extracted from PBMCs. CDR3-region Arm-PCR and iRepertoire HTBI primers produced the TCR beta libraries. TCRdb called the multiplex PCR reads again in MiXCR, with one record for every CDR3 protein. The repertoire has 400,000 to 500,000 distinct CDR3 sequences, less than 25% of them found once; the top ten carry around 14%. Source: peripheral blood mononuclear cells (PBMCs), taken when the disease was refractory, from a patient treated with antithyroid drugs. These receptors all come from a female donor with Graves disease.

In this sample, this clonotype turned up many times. The CDR3 DNA is TGTGCCAGCAGCCGGGCTCAGGGAGGCAATCAGCCCCAGCATTTT. The encoded protein is CASSRAQGGNQPQHF. The chain employs TRBV7-9 and TRBJ1-5; a possible D gene is TRBD1 (5 bases). The CDR3 extends over 15 amino acids. Trimming left V 5 bases short and J 2 bases short, with 13 bases between. Per germline, CDR1 SEHNR and CDR2 FQNEAQ (reference sequence).

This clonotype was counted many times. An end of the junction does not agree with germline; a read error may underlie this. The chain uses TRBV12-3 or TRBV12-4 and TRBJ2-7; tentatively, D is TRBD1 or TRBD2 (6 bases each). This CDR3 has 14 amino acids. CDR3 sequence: CASSHPRGPHERYF. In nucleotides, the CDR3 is TGTGCCAGCAGTCATCCCCGGGGGCCCCACGAGCGGTACTTC.

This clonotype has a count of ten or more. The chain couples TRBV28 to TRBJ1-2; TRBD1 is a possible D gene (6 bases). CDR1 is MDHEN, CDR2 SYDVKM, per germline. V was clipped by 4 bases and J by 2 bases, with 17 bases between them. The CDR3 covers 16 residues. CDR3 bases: TGTGCCAGCAGTTCACTAAACAGGGACAACAACTATGGCTACACCTTC. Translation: CASSSLNRDNNYGYTF.

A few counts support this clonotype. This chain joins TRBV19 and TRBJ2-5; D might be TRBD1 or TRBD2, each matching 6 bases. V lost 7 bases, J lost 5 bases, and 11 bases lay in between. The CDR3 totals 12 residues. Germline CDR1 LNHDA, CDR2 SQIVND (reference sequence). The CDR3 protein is CASKGGRETQYF. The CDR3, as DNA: TGTGCCAGTAAGGGGGGCCGGGAGACCCAGTACTTC.

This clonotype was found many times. This CDR3 is CASRKTGPGEEKLFF. CDR3 DNA sequence: TGTGCCAGCAGGAAAACAGGACCAGGGGAGGAAAAACTGTTTTTT. The chain carries TRBV2 and TRBJ1-4, with a weak D call TRBD1 (6 bases). V lost 6 bases to trimming and J lost 8 bases, with 19 bases between them. The CDR3 has 15 amino acids. The germline V gene encodes CDR1 SNHLY and CDR2 FYNNEI. Complete variable domain (other parts from reference TRBV2 and TRBJ1-4): EPEVTQTPSHQVTQMGQEVILRCVPISNHLYFYWYRQILGQKVEFLVSFYNNEISEKSEIFDDQFSVERPDGSNFTLKIRSTKLEDSAMYFCASRKTGPGEEKLFFGSGTQLSVL.

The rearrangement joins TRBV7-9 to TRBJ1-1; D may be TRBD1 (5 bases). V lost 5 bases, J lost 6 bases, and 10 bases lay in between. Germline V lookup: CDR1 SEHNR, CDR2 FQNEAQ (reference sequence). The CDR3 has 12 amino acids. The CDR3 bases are TGTGCCAGCAGCCCTACGGGGGCTGAAGCTTTCTTT. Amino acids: CASSPTGAEAFF.

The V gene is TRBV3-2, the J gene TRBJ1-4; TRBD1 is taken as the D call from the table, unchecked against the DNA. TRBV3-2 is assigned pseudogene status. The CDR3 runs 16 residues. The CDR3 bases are TGTGCCAGCAGCCAAGAAGGTCCCAGCTCCTTAGAAAAACTGTTTTTT. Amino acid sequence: CASSQEGPSSLEKLFF.

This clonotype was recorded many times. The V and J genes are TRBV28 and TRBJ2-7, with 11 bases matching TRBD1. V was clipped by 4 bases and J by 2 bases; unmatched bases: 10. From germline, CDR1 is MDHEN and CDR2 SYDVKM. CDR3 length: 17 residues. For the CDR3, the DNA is TGTGCCAGCAGTTCTCCGACCGGGACAGGGGGGGCCTACGAGCAGTACTTC. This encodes CASSSPTGTGGAYEQYF.

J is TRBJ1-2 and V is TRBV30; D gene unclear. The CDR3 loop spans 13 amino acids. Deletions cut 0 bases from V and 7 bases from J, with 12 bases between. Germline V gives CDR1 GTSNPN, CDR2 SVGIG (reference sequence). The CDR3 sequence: CAWSVVSSSGYTF. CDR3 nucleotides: TGTGCCTGGAGTGTAGTCAGTTCCAGTGGCTACACCTTC.

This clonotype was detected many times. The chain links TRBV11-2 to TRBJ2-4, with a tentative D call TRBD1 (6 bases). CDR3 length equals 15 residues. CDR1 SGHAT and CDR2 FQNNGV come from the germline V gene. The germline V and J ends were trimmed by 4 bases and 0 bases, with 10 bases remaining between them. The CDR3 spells CASSSLRGAKNIQYF. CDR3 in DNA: TGTGCCAGCAGCTCCCTCAGGGGAGCCAAAAACATTCAGTACTTC.

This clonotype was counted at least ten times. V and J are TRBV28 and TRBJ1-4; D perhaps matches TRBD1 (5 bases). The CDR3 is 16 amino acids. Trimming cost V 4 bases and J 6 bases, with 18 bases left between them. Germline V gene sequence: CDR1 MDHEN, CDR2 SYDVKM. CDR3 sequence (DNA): TGTGCCAGCAGTTCCCCCGCAGCTGGAGGGGATGAAAAACTGTTTTTT. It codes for CASSSPAAGGDEKLFF.

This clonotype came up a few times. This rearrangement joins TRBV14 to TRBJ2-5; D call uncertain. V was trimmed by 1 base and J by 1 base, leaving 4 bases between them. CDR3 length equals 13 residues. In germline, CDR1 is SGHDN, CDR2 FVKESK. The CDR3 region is CASSQAFQETQYF. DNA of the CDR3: TGTGCCAGCAGCCAAGCCTTCCAAGAGACCCAGTACTTC.

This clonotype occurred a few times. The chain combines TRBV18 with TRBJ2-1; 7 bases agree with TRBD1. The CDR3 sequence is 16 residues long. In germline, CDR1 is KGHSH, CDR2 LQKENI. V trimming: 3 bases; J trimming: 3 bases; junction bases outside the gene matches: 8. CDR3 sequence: CASSPTPGTVYNEQFF. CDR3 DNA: TGTGCCAGCTCACCTACCCCCGGGACAGTCTACAATGAGCAGTTCTTC.

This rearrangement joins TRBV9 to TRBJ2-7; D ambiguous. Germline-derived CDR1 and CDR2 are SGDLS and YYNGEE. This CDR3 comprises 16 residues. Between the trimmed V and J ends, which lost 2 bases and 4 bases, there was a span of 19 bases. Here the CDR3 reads CASSVRGWAANYEQYF. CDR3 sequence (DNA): TGTGCCAGCAGCGTTCGAGGTTGGGCAGCCAATTACGAGCAGTACTTC.

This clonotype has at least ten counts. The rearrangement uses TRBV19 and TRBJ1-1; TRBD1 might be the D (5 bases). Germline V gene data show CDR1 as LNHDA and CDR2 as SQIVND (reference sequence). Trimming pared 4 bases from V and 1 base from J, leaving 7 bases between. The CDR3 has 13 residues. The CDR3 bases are TGTGCCAGTAGTACCGGGGGGAACACTGAAGCTTTCTTT. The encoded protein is CASSTGGNTEAFF. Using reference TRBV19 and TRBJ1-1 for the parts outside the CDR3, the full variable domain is DGGITQSPKYLFRKEGQNVTLSCEQNLNHDAMYWYRQDPGQGLRLIYYSQIVNDFQKGDIAEGYSVSREKKESFPLTVTSAQKNPTAFYLCASSTGGNTEAFFGQGTRLTVV.

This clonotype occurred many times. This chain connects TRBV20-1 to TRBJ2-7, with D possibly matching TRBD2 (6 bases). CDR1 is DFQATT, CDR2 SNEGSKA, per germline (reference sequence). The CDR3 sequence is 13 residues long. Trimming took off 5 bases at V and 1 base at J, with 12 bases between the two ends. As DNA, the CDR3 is TGCAGTGCTCCTACCCGGGGGTCCTACGAGCAGTACTTC. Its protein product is CSAPTRGSYEQYF.

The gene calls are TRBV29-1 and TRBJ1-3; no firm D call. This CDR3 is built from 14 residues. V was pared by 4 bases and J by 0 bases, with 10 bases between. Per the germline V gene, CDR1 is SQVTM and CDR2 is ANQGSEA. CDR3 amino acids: CSVVVGDSGNTIYF. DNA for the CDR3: TGCAGCGTTGTTGTCGGGGACTCTGGAAACACCATATATTTT.

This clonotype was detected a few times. The CDR3 coding sequence is TGTGCCAGCAGCTCGCCGGGACGGGGCTACGAGCAGTACTTC. Its protein product is CASSSPGRGYEQYF. The chain joins TRBV7-2 to TRBJ2-7; D possibly uses TRBD1 or TRBD2 (5 bases each). The germline V gene encodes CDR1 SGHTA and CDR2 FQGNSA. The V and J ends lost 4 bases and 3 bases respectively, with 13 bases between them. CDR3 size: 14 residues.

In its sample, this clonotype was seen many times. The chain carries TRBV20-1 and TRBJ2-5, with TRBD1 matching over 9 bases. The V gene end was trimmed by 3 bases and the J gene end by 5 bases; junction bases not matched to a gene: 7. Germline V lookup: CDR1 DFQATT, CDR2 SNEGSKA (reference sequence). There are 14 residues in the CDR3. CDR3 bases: TGCAGTGCTAGTAACAGGGGGCGAGGGGAGACCCAGTACTTC. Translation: CSASNRGRGETQYF.

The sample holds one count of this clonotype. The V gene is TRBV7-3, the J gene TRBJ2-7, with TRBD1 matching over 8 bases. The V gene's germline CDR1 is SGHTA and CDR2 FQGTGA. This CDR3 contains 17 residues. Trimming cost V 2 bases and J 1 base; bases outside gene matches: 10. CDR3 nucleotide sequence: TGTGCCAGCAGCTTAGGGGGTCCGGACAGGGTGTCCTACGAGCAGTACTTC. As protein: CASSLGGPDRVSYEQYF.

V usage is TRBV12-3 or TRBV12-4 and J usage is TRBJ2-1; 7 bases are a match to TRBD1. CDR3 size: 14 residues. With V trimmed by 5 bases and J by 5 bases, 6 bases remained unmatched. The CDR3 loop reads CASSPTGINNEQFF. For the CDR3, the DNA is TGTGCCAGCAGTCCGACAGGGATAAACAATGAGCAGTTCTTC.